This T cell receptor beta chain comes out of a study of cytomegalovirus exposure and HLA in healthy donors. The study's findings and limits: A later analysis linked a missense variant in DCLRE1C to the trimming of TCR beta V and J genes. At a 0.05 false discovery rate, a later analysis found around 17,000 TCR beta sequences to be associated with HLA alleles. An analysis done earlier found most TCR beta V segments productive about 87% or about 30% of the time.

As concerns this clone: Antigen unknown.

CDR3 length: 15 amino acids. Trimming pared 6 bases from V and 0 bases from J, leaving 13 bases between. Germline CDR1 reads SGHRS; CDR2 reads YFSETQ. PCR primers comprised 60 Vbeta and 13 Jbeta primers. Original data processing: Around 10 million shared chains were among 65 million to 85 million unique TCR beta chains counted in a later analysis. Profiling relied on immunoSEQ multiplex PCR, and the TCRdb table lists in-frame clones only, not all of them. From that table come the V and J calls and clone size; the DNA was used to work out D and trimming. This sample has 150,000 to 200,000 clones, with 80% to 85% found just once.

The TCR comes from a woman in her forties or fifties in good health and CMV-seropositive. The sequencing input was PBMCs. The V gene is TRBV5-1, the J gene TRBJ2-1, with unresolved D. The CDR3 here is CASTLSALSYNEQFF. CDR3 sequence (DNA): TGCGCCAGCACCCTAAGTGCTCTCTCCTACAATGAGCAGTTCTTC.